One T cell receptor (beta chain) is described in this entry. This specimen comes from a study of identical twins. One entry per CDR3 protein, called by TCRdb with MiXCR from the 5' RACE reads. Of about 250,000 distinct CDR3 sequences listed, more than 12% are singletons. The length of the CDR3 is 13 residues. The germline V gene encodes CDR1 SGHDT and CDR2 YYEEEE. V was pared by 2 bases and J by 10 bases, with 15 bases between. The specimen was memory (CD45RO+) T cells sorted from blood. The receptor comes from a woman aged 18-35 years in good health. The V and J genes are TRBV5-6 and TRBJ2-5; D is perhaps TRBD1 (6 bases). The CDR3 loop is CASSLPIQGRQYF. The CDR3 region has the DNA TGTGCCAGCAGCTTACCTATTCAGGGGCGCCAGTACTTC.